The present entry profiles one TCR beta chain with its context. Its target antigen remains unknown. Base qualities are not at hand, and no much larger clone is one base apart. What the time point label conveys for this sample: baseline before first vaccination. Samples from vaccinated people were obtained from the UK trials COV001 and COV002, which included a single-blind randomized controlled phase 2/3 trial of AZD1222 (ChAdOx1 nCoV-19) in healthy adults. For TCRbeta chain sequencing, PBMC samples were collected from trial participants at day 0 and at day 28 after the second dose. This sample was included in a study of T cell responses to AZD1222 COVID-19 vaccine (dated by TCRdb to the early 2020s). Background on the whole study: AZD1222 recipients given second doses at about 4 weeks or at about 12 weeks were pooled, since spike-specific TCR depth and breadth were not found to differ between the two schedules. TCR sequencing was performed for 230 to 250 trial participants, of whom 200 to 210 were given two doses of AZD1222 and around 25 were given two doses of MenACWY control vaccine. Trial participants were enrolled by age into 18-55, 56-69 and 70-plus year subgroups, with approximately 150, 28 and 58 TCR-sequenced participants respectively. What the study reported, not specific to this receptor: In the small 56-69-year group, the increase in depth fell short of significance, most likely because of low power. Participants were mostly white British and included more females than males, and it was suggested by the authors that clonal diversity may have been underestimated. Because no day 14 peak-response samples were available, repertoires were characterized only after the peak T cell response. The vaccine-associated CD4 TCRs covered the entire spike protein, and the dominant responses fell in regions 160-218 and 743-854. Reportedly, almost half of the unique spike-specific TCRs recognized epitopes lying outside the regions that are mutated in the B.1.351 and B.1.1.7 variants. Conclusions about previously exposed vaccinees were limited because only a handful of AZD1222 recipients were SARS-CoV-2 seropositive at baseline. A significant rise in spike-specific TCR breadth and depth was observed after two AZD1222 doses relative to day 0 and relative to MenACWY recipients.

The CDR3 regions of human TCRbeta chains were analyzed by immunosequencing. As for the original processing: TCRs in the repertoires were matched against a reference library of SARS-CoV-2-specific TCRs that had been generated with the MIRA antigen-specificity platform. Breadth was defined as the fraction of unique TCRs that were SARS-CoV-2-associated, and depth was defined as the fraction of total T cells that were SARS-CoV-2-associated. Each spike-specific TCR was assigned to its reactive spike region and to a CD4 or CD8 class using the MIRA data. Log10-transformed breadth and depth values were compared by one-way ANOVA with Sidak's multiple comparisons tests. TCRdb provides this immuneACCESS table in a form limited to in-frame rearrangements. Some clones are lacking; in checked studies, under half of them reflect an unresolved V gene, and why the rest are absent is not known. V and J calls and clone size come straight from that table; D and trimming were deduced from the DNA. The sample includes about 120,000 clones, with 70% to 90% observed a single time. The top ten clones comprise 3.2% of the sample.

V is reduced by 4 bases and J by 1 base, leaving a spacing of 11 bases between them. Per the germline V gene, SGHRS is the CDR1 and YFSETQ is the CDR2. The CDR3 starts with the cysteine, ends with the phenylalanine, and has 14 residues. The entry retains the CDR3 DNA only, 42 bases that are in frame from base 1. The receptor comes from an adult in good health. The receptor chain draws on TRBV5-1 and TRBJ1-1; no D segment can be confidently identified. Specimen: peripheral blood, collected on day 0 of AZD1222 vaccination. The bases read TGCGCCAGCAGCCTTATGACGGAGAACACTGAAGCTTTCTTT. Protein translation: CASSLMTENTEAFF. Joined to the reference TRBV5-1 and TRBJ1-1 proteins, this CDR3 gives the full variable domain: KAGVTQTPRYLIKTRGQQVTLSCSPISGHRSVSWYQQTPGQGLQFLFEYFSETQRNKGNFPGRFSGRQFSNSRSEMNVSTLELGDSALYLCASSLMTENTEAFFGQGTRLTVV.